This T cell receptor (beta chain) was sequenced during a study of blood T cell repertoires in COVID-19. The CDR3 is 14 amino acids. The germline V gene has CDR1 SGDLS and CDR2 YYNGEE. Losses at the gene ends were 4 bases for V and 7 bases for J; bases not matched to a gene: 3. In the study's own analysis: Reference gene primer amplification yielded estimated nucleated cell counts. The table came from immunoSEQ multiplex PCR; TCRdb's copy has only in-frame clones and leaves some out. For V, J and clone size, that table is used; D and trimming come from the DNA. This table holds around 140,000 clones, around 90% found once.

This TCR was recovered from a human donor in a cohort sampled during active COVID-19. The source material was peripheral blood. V and J are TRBV9 and TRBJ1-4; TRBD1 matches at 11 bases. For the CDR3, the DNA is TGTGCCAGCAGCCGGACAGGGGGCTCTGAAAAACTGTTTTTT. Translation: CASSRTGGSEKLFF.